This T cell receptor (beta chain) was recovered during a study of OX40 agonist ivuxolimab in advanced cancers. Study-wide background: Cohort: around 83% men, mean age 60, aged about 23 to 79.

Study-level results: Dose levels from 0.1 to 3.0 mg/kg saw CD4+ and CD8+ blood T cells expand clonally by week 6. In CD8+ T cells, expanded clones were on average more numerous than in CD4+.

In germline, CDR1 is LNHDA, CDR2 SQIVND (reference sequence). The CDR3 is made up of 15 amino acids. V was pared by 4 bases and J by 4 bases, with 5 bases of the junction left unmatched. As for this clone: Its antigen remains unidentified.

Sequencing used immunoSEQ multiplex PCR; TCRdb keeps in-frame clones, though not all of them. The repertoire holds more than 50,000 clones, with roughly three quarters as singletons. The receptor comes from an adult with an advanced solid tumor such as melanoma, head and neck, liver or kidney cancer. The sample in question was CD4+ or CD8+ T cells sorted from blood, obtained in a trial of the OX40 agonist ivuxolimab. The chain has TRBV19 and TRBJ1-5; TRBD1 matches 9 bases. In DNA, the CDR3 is TGTGCCAGTAGTAGACAGGGGGGTGGTAATCAGCCCCAGCATTTT. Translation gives CASSRQGGGNQPQHF.